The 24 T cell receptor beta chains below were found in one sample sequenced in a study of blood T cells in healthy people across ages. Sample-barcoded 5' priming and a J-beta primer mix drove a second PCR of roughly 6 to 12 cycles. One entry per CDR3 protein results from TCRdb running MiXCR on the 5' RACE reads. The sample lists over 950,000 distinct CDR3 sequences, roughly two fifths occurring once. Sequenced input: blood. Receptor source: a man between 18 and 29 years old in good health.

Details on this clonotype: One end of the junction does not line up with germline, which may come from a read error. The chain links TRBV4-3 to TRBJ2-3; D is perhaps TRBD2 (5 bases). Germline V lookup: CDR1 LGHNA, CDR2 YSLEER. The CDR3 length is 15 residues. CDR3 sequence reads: CANSQELNGADTQYF. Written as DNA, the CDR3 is TGCGCCAACAGCCAAGAGCTGAACGGGGCAGATACGCAGTATTTT.

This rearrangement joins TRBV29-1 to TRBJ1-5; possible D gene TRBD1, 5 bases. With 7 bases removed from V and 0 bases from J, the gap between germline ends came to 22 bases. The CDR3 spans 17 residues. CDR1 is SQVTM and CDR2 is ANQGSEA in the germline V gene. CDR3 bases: TGCAGCGCCTTAGAGGGCAGGGTAGGCTCTAGCAATCAGCCCCAGCATTTT. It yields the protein CSALEGRVGSSNQPQHF. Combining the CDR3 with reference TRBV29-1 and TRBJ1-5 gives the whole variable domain SAVISQKPSRDICQRGTSLTIQCQVDSQVTMMFWYRQQPGQSLTLIATANQGSEATYESGFVIDKFPISRPNLTFSTLTVSNMSPEDSSIYLCSALEGRVGSSNQPQHFGDGTRLSIL.

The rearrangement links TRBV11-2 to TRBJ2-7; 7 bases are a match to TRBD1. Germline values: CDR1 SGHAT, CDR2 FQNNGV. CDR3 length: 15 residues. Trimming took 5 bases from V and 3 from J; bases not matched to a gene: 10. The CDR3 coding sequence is TGTGCCAGCAGCCTAACCGGGACAGAGATCTACGAGCAGTACTTC. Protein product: CASSLTGTEIYEQYF.

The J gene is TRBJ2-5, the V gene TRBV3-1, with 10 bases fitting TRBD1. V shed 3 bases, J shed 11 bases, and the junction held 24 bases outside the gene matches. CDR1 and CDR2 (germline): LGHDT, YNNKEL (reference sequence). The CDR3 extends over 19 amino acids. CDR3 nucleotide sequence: TGTGCCAGCAGCCACTACCTCATTCCGAGACAGGGGGCATGGAATGAGCAGTACTTC. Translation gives CASSHYLIPRQGAWNEQYF.

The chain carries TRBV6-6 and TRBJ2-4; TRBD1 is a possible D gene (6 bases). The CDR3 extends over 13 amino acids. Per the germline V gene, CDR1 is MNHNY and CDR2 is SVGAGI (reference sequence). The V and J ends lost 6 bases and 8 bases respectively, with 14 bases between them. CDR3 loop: CASRGTGWHIQYF. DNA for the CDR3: TGTGCCAGCAGGGGAACAGGGTGGCACATTCAGTACTTC.

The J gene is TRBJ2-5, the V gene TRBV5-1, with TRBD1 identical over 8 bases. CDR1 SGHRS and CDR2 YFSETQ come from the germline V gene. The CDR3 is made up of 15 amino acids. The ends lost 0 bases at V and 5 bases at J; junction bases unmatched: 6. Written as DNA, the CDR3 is TGCGCCAGCAGCTTGGGAGCCGGACAGGGCGAGACCCAGTACTTC. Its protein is CASSLGAGQGETQYF. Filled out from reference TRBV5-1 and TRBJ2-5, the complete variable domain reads KAGVTQTPRYLIKTRGQQVTLSCSPISGHRSVSWYQQTPGQGLQFLFEYFSETQRNKGNFPGRFSGRQFSNSRSEMNVSTLELGDSALYLCASSLGAGQGETQYFGPGTRLLVL.

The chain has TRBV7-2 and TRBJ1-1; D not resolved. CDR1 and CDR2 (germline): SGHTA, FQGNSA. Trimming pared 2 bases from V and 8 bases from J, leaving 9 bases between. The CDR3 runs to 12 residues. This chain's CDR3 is CASSLWFREAFF. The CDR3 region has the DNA TGTGCCAGCAGCTTATGGTTCAGGGAAGCTTTCTTT.

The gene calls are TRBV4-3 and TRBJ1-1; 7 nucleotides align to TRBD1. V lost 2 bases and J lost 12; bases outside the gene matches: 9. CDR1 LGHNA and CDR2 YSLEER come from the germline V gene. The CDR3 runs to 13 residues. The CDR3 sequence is CASSQSGGTAPFF. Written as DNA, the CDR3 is TGCGCCAGCAGCCAATCGGGGGGGACAGCGCCTTTCTTT.

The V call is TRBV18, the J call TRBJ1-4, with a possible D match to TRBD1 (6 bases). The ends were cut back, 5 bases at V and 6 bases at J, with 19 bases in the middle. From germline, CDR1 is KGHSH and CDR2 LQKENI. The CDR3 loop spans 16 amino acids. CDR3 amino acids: CASSTNPAGEDEKLFF. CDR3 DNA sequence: TGTGCCAGCTCAACTAACCCGGCAGGGGAGGATGAAAAACTGTTTTTT.

The chain's CDR3 is CASSLTGRGAEKLFF. The DNA for the CDR3 is TGTGCCAGCAGCCTGACGGGACGCGGAGCTGAAAAACTGTTTTTT. The chain has TRBV7-9 and TRBJ1-4, with D possibly TRBD1 on 5 matching bases. Germline-derived CDR1 and CDR2 are SEHNR and FQNEAQ (reference sequence). This CDR3 spans 15 amino acids. With 5 bases removed from V and 7 bases from J, the gap between germline ends came to 17 bases.

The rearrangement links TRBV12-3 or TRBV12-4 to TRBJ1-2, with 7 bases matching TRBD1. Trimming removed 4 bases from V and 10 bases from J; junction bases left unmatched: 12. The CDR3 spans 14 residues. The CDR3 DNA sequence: TGTGCCAGCAGTTCACAGGGGTTACTGAGGGACTACACCTTC. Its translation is CASSSQGLLRDYTF.

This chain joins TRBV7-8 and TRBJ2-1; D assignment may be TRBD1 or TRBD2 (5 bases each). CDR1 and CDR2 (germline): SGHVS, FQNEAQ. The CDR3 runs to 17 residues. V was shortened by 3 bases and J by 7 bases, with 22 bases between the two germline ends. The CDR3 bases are TGTGCCAGCAGCTTCCTAGGGACCAGCCAAAACAGGAATGAGCAGTTCTTC. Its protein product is CASSFLGTSQNRNEQFF. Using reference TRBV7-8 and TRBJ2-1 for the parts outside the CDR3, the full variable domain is GAGVSQSPRYKVAKRGQDVALRCDPISGHVSLFWYQQALGQGPEFLTYFQNEAQLDKSGLPSDRFFAERPEGSVSTLKIQRTQQEDSAVYLCASSFLGTSQNRNEQFFGPGTRLTVL.

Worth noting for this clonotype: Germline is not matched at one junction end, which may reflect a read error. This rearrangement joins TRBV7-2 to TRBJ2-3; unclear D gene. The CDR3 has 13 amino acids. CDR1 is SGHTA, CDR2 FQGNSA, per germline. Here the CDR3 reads CAGSVPSTDTQYF. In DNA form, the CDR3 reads TGTGCCGGCAGCGTCCCGAGCACAGATACGCAGTATTTT.

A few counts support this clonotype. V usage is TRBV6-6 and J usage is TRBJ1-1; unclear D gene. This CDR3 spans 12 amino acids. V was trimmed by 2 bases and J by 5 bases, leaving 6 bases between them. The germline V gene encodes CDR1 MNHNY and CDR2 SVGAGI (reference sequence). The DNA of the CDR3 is TGTGCCAGCAGTTACGGGAGAACTGAAGCTTTCTTT. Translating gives CASSYGRTEAFF.

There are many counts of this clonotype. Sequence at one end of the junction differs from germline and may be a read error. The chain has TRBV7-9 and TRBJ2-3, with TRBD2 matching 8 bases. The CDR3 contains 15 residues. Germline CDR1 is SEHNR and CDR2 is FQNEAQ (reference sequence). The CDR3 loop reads CASSLLAGTTDTQYF. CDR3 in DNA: TGTGCTAGCAGCCTATTAGCGGGGACCACAGATACGCAGTATTTT.

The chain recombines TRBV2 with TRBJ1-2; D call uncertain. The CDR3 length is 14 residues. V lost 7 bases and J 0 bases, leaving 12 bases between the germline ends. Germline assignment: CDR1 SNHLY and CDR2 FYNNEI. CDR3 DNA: TGTGCCAGCAAGGTCGGGATAGCTAACTATGGCTACACCTTC. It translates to CASKVGIANYGYTF.

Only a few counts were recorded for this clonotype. Written as DNA, the CDR3 is TGTGCCATCAGCAATGAAAGGGGTCAAGCTTTCTTT. Translating gives CAISNERGQAFF. The J gene is TRBJ1-1, the V gene TRBV10-3; TRBD1 might be the D (5 bases). Per the germline V gene, CDR1 is ENHRY and CDR2 is SYGVKD. Trimming pared 6 bases from V and 9 bases from J, leaving 14 bases between. CDR3 length: 12 amino acids.

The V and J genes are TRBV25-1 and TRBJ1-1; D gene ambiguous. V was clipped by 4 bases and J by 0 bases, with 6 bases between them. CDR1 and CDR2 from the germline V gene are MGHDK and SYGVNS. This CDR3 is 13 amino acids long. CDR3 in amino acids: CASSGVLNTEAFF. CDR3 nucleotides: TGTGCCAGCAGTGGAGTCTTGAACACTGAAGCTTTCTTT.

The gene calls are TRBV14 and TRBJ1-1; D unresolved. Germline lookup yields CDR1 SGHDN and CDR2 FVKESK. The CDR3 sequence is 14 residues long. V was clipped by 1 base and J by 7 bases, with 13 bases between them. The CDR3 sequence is CASSQAFPALEAFF. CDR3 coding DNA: TGTGCCAGCAGCCAAGCTTTCCCAGCCCTTGAAGCTTTCTTT.

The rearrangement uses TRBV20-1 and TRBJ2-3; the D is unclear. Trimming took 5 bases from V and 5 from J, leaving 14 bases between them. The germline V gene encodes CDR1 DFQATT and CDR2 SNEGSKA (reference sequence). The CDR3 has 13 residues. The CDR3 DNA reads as TGCAGTGCTCCCCAAACATCAAGAGATACGCAGTATTTT. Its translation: CSAPQTSRDTQYF.

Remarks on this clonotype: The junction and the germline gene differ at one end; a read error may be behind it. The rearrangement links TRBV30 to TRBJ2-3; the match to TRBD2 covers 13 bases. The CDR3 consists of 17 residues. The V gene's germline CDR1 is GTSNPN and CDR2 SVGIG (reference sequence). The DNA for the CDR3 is TGTGTCTGGAGTAAAAAGGGACTAGCGGGGAGCACAGATACGCAGTATTTT. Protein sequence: CVWSKKGLAGSTDTQYF.

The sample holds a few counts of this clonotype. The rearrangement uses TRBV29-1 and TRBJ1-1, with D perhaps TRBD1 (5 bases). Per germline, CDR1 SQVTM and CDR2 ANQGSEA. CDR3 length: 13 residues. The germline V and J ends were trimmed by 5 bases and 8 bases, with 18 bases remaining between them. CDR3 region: CSVLRQLSSEAFF. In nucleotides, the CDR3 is TGCAGCGTTCTCCGACAGTTATCATCGGAAGCTTTCTTT.

CDR3 DNA: TGTGCCAGCAGCTTGGCCGGGGGCCCTGAAGCTTTCTTT. It encodes CASSLAGGPEAFF. The rearrangement joins TRBV5-5 to TRBJ1-1, with D perhaps matching TRBD1 (6 bases). Germline CDR1 SGHKS, CDR2 YYEKEE (reference sequence). This CDR3 contains 13 residues. The V end was cut by 0 bases, the J end by 6 bases, with 9 bases between.

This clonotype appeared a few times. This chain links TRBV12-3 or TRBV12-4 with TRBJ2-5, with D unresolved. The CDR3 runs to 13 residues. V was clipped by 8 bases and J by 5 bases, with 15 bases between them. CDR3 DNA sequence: TGTGCCAGCCTTGGACCCCTCCGGGAGACCCAGTACTTC. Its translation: CASLGPLRETQYF.